This T cell receptor beta chain was retrieved from a study of T-cell reconstitution after alpha-beta-depleted transplantation in children. General study results and limits: Reportedly, roughly two months post-transplant, alpha-beta T cells arose from several hundred expanded graft clones. At one year after transplant, newly produced T cells mostly accounted for T-cell counts and diversity. Surviving recipient T cells and intrathymic progenitors accounted for some patients' high TCRbeta diversity at day 60.

Preparing the TCRbeta library involved the use of unique molecular identifiers. TCRdb passed the PCR reads through MiXCR, listing each CDR3 protein once. The table has approximately 230,000 distinct CDR3 sequences, roughly 23% seen once. The V gene's germline CDR1 is MNHEY and CDR2 SMNVEV (reference sequence). The CDR3 covers 13 residues. Trimming removed 3 bases at V and 4 bases at J, with 8 bases between. Regarding this clonotype: Antigen specificity is unknown.

This specimen consisted of PBMCs, obtained before TCRalphabeta/CD19-depleted stem cell transplant. The clonotype originates from a girl aged 2-10 years with Fanconi anemia, due to receive a stem cell transplant. This rearrangement joins TRBV27 to TRBJ2-3, with D possibly TRBD1 on 5 matching bases. CDR3 sequence (DNA): TGTGCCAGCAGTTTTTCCAGGGCAGATACGCAGTATTTT. Encoded protein: CASSFSRADTQYF.